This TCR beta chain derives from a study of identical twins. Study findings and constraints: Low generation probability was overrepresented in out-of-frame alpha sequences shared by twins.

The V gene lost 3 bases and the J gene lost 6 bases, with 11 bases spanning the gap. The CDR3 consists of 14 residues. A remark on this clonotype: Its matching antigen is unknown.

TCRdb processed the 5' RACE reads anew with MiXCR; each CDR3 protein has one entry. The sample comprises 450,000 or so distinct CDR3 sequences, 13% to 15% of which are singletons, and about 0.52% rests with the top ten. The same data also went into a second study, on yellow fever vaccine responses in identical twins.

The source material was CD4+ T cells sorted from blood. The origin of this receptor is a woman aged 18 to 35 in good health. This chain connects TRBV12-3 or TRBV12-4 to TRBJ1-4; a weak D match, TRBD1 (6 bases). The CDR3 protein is CASSLYRDDEKLFF. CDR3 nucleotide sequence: TGTGCCAGCAGTTTGTACAGGGATGATGAAAAACTGTTTTTT.